A selection of T cell receptor beta chains follows, all from one sample in a study of technical replicates of blood from several donors. This table comes from immunoSEQ multiplex PCR, and its TCRdb copy is limited to in-frame clones, with some not included. Of tens of thousands of clones in the sample, approximately 97% were seen once. Source material: T cells isolated from PBMCs. These receptors all come from a human donor in good health. Each CDR3 is given with its conserved first and last residue. A D gene is named only where the DNA matches it firmly. Clone size appears in some rows only: once, few, many, or a class for an expanded clone.

j_call v_call clone_size d_call cdr3_aa cdr3_nt
TRBJ2-7 TRBV5-4 few - CASGNSYEQYF TGTGCCAGCGGCAACTCCTACGAGCAGTACTTC
TRBJ2-7 TRBV5-3 once TRBD2 CARSLAAGAAYEQYF TGTGCCAGAAGCTTGGCAGCGGGAGCTGCCTACGAGCAGTACTTC
TRBJ2-3 TRBV5-1 - - CASSFYRDRATDTQYF TGCGCCAGCAGCTTTTACAGGGACCGGGCCACAGATACGCAGTATTTT
TRBJ1-1 TRBV6-5 - TRBD1 CASSHDRGYTEAFF TGTGCCAGCAGTCATGACAGGGGCTACACTGAAGCTTTCTTT
TRBJ2-1 TRBV5-8 - TRBD2 CASSSGSGRAVDEQFF TGTGCCAGCAGCTCAGGTAGCGGGAGGGCCGTCGATGAGCAGTTCTTC
TRBJ2-2 TRBV5-1 - - CASSLDRELGELFF TGCGCCAGCAGCTTGGACAGGGAGTTAGGGGAGCTGTTTTTT
TRBJ1-1 TRBV5-5 - - CASSLAGDTEAFF TGTGCCAGCAGCTTGGCAGGGGACACTGAAGCTTTCTTT
TRBJ2-7 TRBV7-3 - - CASSPFREISYEQYF TGTGCCAGCAGCCCTTTCCGGGAGATCTCCTACGAGCAGTACTTC
TRBJ1-1 TRBV5-4 - TRBD1 CASSIQQGRTEAFF TGTGCCAGCAGCATCCAACAGGGGAGAACTGAAGCTTTCTTT
TRBJ1-6 TRBV30 - - CAWMGQLQVAPLHF TGTGCCTGGATGGGACAATTACAGGTGGCACCCCTCCACTTT
TRBJ1-5 TRBV6-5 - TRBD1 CASSWDRGRQPQHF TGTGCCAGCAGCTGGGACAGGGGAAGGCAGCCCCAGCATTTT
TRBJ2-1 TRBV9 once TRBD2 CASSVGSGRANNEQFF TGTGCCAGCAGCGTAGGCTCCGGGAGGGCCAACAATGAGCAGTTCTTC
TRBJ1-4 TRBV28 - - CASVPTLDEKLFF TGTGCCAGCGTCCCCACTTTAGATGAAAAACTGTTTTTT
TRBJ1-2 TRBV29-1 - TRBD1 CSGANGGGGNYGYTF TGCAGCGGGGCTAATGGAGGGGGCGGGAACTATGGCTACACCTTC
TRBJ2-7 TRBV2 - - CASSDGQPTAYEQYF TGTGCCAGCAGTGATGGGCAACCGACCGCCTACGAGCAGTACTTC
TRBJ2-2 TRBV6-5 once TRBD2 CASSYSGRGNTGELFF TGTGCCAGCAGTTATAGCGGGAGGGGAAACACCGGGGAGCTGTTTTTT
TRBJ2-5 TRBV15 - - CATSSSQDYQETQYF TGTGCCACCAGCAGCTCCCAGGACTACCAAGAGACCCAGTACTTC
TRBJ1-5 TRBV28 - - CASTLGGSYSNQPQHF TGTGCCAGCACCCTTGGGGGGTCTTATAGCAATCAGCCCCAGCATTTT
TRBJ2-3 TRBV11-2 - - CASSLATDTQYF TGTGCCAGCAGCTTAGCAACAGATACGCAGTATTTT
TRBJ1-1 TRBV5-1 - TRBD1 CASSYYRGHTEAFF TGCGCCAGCAGCTACTACAGGGGACACACTGAAGCTTTCTTT
TRBJ1-5 TRBV19 - TRBD1 CASSIDLRTGSHQPQHF TGTGCCAGTAGTATAGATCTAAGGACAGGGTCCCATCAGCCCCAGCATTTT
TRBJ2-2 TRBV11-3 - TRBD2 CASSLGGLANTGELFF TGTGCCAGCAGCTTAGGGGGACTAGCAAACACCGGGGAGCTGTTTTTT
TRBJ2-3 TRBV27 once - CASSLYRESTDTQYF TGTGCCAGCAGTTTGTACAGGGAAAGCACAGATACGCAGTATTTT
TRBJ1-5 TRBV6-5 - - CASGYQPQHF TGTGCCAGCGGCTATCAGCCCCAGCATTTT
TRBJ2-1 TRBV5-1 - TRBD2 CASSLVAGGREQFF TGCGCCAGCAGCTTGGTCGCGGGAGGGCGGGAGCAGTTCTTC
TRBJ2-2 TRBV10-1 - - CASSVEALTGELFF TGCGCCAGCAGTGTTGAAGCGTTGACCGGGGAGCTGTTTTTT
TRBJ1-5 TRBV28 - - CASSFPDSNQPQHF TGTGCCAGCAGTTTTCCAGATAGCAATCAGCCCCAGCATTTT
TRBJ2-2 TRBV4-2 - - CASSQDLRDTGELFF TGTGCCAGCAGCCAAGATCTCCGCGATACCGGGGAGCTGTTTTTT
TRBJ2-7 TRBV6-1 - - CASSVRGLSGMGEQYF TGTGCCAGCAGTGTTAGAGGACTCTCCGGTATGGGCGAGCAGTACTTC
TRBJ2-7 TRBV19 once - CASSMTVYYEQYF TGTGCCAGTAGTATGACAGTGTACTACGAGCAGTACTTC
TRBJ1-2 TRBV7-9 - TRBD1 CASIRDRNPYGYTF TGTGCCAGCATCCGGGACAGAAATCCATATGGCTACACCTTC
TRBJ2-1 TRBV6-1 - - CASSEWQIDEQFF TGTGCCAGCAGTGAGTGGCAGATTGATGAGCAGTTCTTC
TRBJ1-1 TRBV5-6 - - CASSLRDRLMNTEAFF TGTGCCAGCAGCTTAAGAGACAGACTCATGAACACTGAAGCTTTCTTT
TRBJ1-3 TRBV20-1 - - CSARGPDTIYF TGCAGTGCTAGAGGCCCGGACACCATATATTTT
TRBJ2-7 TRBV2 - TRBD1 CASRTGAYEQYF TGTGCCAGCAGAACAGGGGCGTACGAGCAGTACTTC
TRBJ1-2 TRBV6-5 - - CASSPDTYGYTF TGTGCCAGCAGCCCCGACACTTATGGCTACACCTTC
TRBJ1-5 TRBV6-1 - - CASSGEQGFSQHF TGTGCCAGCAGTGGCGAGCAGGGGTTTTCCCAGCATTTT
TRBJ1-1 TRBV11-2 - - CASSFFSRNTEAFF TGTGCCAGCAGCTTTTTTAGCAGGAACACTGAAGCTTTCTTT
TRBJ1-5 TRBV6-6 - - CASSYHSNQPQHF TGTGCCAGCAGTTACCACTCTAATCAGCCCCAGCATTTT
TRBJ1-1 TRBV19 - - CASSIGSGTEAFF TGTGCCAGTAGTATCGGGTCAGGGACTGAAGCTTTCTTT